This passage covers 21 T cell receptor beta chains from one sample sequenced in a study of T-cell reconstitution after alpha-beta-depleted transplantation in children. TCRbeta library construction was performed incorporating unique molecular identifiers. TCRdb fed the PCR reads into MiXCR, producing one record per CDR3 protein. This sample has about 400,000 distinct CDR3 sequences; 20% occur once, and the top ten carry less than 4.5%. The sequences come from PBMCs from the stem cell graft donor, collected from the stem cell graft. The receptor source for this set is a human donor who donated a stem cell graft to a child with acute myeloid leukemia.

This clonotype was detected many times. The rearrangement joins TRBV4-3 to TRBJ2-7; no clear D. The V gene's germline CDR1 is LGHNA and CDR2 YSLEER. The CDR3 has 15 amino acids. V was cut by 0 bases and J by 2 bases, with 11 bases left in between. Here the CDR3 DNA reads TGCGCCAGCAGCCAAGATCGTATGTCCCCCTACGAGCAGTACTTC. Its translation: CASSQDRMSPYEQYF.

The chain recombines TRBV4-1 with TRBJ2-2; D remains unclear. The germline V gene encodes CDR1 MGHRA and CDR2 YSYEKL. The CDR3 covers 14 residues. The ends were cut back, 1 base at V and 4 bases at J, with 7 bases in the middle. CDR3 sequence: CASSQGLVTGELFF. CDR3 in DNA: TGCGCCAGCAGCCAAGGGTTGGTCACCGGGGAGCTGTTTTTT.

The CDR3 is CSVGGTPVEPTF. The CDR3, as DNA: TGCAGCGTTGGCGGGACTCCAGTTGAACCCACCTTC. V is TRBV29-1 and J is TRBJ1-2; D perhaps matches TRBD1 (5 bases). CDR1 and CDR2 from the germline V gene are SQVTM and ANQGSEA. V lost 4 bases and J lost 13, with 19 bases in between. This CDR3 region has 12 residues.

This clonotype was counted ten times or more. The rearrangement joins TRBV20-1 to TRBJ1-4; TRBD1 matches 10 bases. The CDR3 runs 13 residues. The V segment lost 4 bases and the J segment 8 bases; nucleotides outside the gene matches: 4. Per germline, CDR1 DFQATT and CDR2 SNEGSKA (reference sequence). The CDR3 DNA follows: TGCAGTGCTAAGACAGGGGGCCAAGAAAAACTGTTTTTT. This translates into CSAKTGGQEKLFF.

This chain uses TRBV2 with TRBJ2-1; 9 bases align to TRBD2. The CDR3 is 14 residues long. The J segment lost 6 bases and the V segment lost 6 bases, leaving 6 bases of the junction unmatched. From germline, CDR1 is SNHLY and CDR2 FYNNEI. The CDR3, as DNA: TGTGCCAGCAGGGGACTAGCTTCTTTCAATGAGCAGTTCTTC. Encoded protein: CASRGLASFNEQFF.

This clonotype was observed many times. The gene calls are TRBV29-1 and TRBJ2-1, with 10 bases matching TRBD2. Germline V gives CDR1 SQVTM, CDR2 ANQGSEA. The CDR3 extends over 14 amino acids. V gave up 4 bases and J gave up 8 bases; unmatched junction bases: 8. CDR3 sequence reads: CSVGGAGGPDEQFF. In DNA, the CDR3 is TGCAGCGTTGGAGGAGCGGGAGGGCCGGATGAGCAGTTCTTC.

The chain links TRBV20-1 to TRBJ1-5; a weak D match, TRBD1 (6 bases). V gave up 0 bases and J gave up 2 bases, with 11 bases separating them. The germline V gene has CDR1 DFQATT and CDR2 SNEGSKA (reference sequence). The CDR3 consists of 15 residues. As DNA, the CDR3 is TGCAGTGCTAGAGAATGGGGGCGCGGCAATCAGCCCCAGCATTTT. This translates into CSAREWGRGNQPQHF.

This chain connects TRBV20-1 to TRBJ2-1; D unresolved. The germline V gene encodes CDR1 DFQATT and CDR2 SNEGSKA (reference sequence). Deletions cut 7 bases from V and 4 bases from J, with 11 bases between. The CDR3 has 12 amino acids. The CDR3 sequence: CSVSDGYNEQFF. Here the CDR3 DNA reads TGCAGTGTATCCGACGGTTACAATGAGCAGTTCTTC.

Only a few counts were recorded for this clonotype. V is TRBV7-8 and J is TRBJ2-3; D unresolved. V dropped 4 bases and J dropped 1 base, with 15 bases sitting between them. The length of the CDR3 is 16 residues. Germline V gives CDR1 SGHVS, CDR2 FQNEAQ. The CDR3 reads CASSSIESRGTDTQYF. The CDR3 nucleotides read TGTGCCAGCAGCTCGATAGAGTCAAGGGGCACAGATACGCAGTATTTT.

This clonotype was observed a handful of times. The chain uses TRBV20-1 and TRBJ2-1, with a weak D call TRBD2 (5 bases). This CDR3 is built from 17 residues. V was cut by 0 bases and J by 4 bases, with 19 bases left in between. Germline V CDR1 and CDR2: DFQATT, SNEGSKA (reference sequence). CDR3: CSARDPGVGGRYNEQFF. The CDR3 DNA reads TGCAGTGCTAGAGATCCTGGGGTGGGCGGGCGATACAATGAGCAGTTCTTC.

The chain couples TRBV29-1 to TRBJ1-1; 9 nucleotides match TRBD1. CDR3 length: 19 residues. Trimming took 0 bases from V and 0 from J; bases not matched to a gene: 14. Germline V gene sequence: CDR1 SQVTM, CDR2 ANQGSEA. This chain's CDR3 is CSVEDYSPWGQGMNTEAFF. DNA of the CDR3: TGCAGCGTTGAAGATTACTCCCCATGGGGACAGGGTATGAACACTGAAGCTTTCTTT.

This clonotype was recorded at least ten times. The chain is built from TRBV29-1 and TRBJ1-1; possibly TRBD1 for D (6 bases). With 7 bases removed from V and 7 bases from J, the gap between germline ends came to 13 bases. The CDR3 length is 11 residues. The V gene's germline CDR1 is SQVTM and CDR2 ANQGSEA. The chain's CDR3 is CSAGGGGEAFF. The CDR3 bases are TGCAGCGCCGGAGGGGGAGGTGAAGCTTTCTTT. Together with reference TRBV29-1 and TRBJ1-1, the CDR3 gives the full variable domain: SAVISQKPSRDICQRGTSLTIQCQVDSQVTMMFWYRQQPGQSLTLIATANQGSEATYESGFVIDKFPISRPNLTFSTLTVSNMSPEDSSIYLCSAGGGGEAFFGQGTRLTVV.

V is TRBV12-3 or TRBV12-4 and J is TRBJ2-5; D uncertain. V was clipped by 8 bases and J by 2 bases, with 9 bases between them. The CDR3 spans 12 residues. The CDR3 DNA sequence: TGTGCCAGCGGTGCACAGCAAGAGACCCAGTACTTC. It codes for CASGAQQETQYF.

V usage is TRBV24-1 and J usage is TRBJ2-5; TRBD1 matches at 11 bases. Per the germline V gene, CDR1 is KGHDR and CDR2 is SFDVKD. CDR3 length: 14 amino acids. Trimming cost V 9 bases and J 5 bases; bases outside gene matches: 7. This chain's CDR3 is CATARTGGEETQYF. The CDR3, as DNA: TGTGCCACCGCCAGGACAGGGGGCGAGGAGACCCAGTACTTC.

This clonotype was seen at least ten times. The gene calls are TRBV20-1 and TRBJ2-4, with 7 bases that match TRBD2. The germline V gene has CDR1 DFQATT and CDR2 SNEGSKA (reference sequence). This CDR3 is built from 14 residues. The V segment lost 6 bases and the J segment 9 bases; nucleotides outside the gene matches: 14. The CDR3 loop is CSAMAGAGSGIQYF. The CDR3 coding sequence is TGCAGTGCAATGGCGGGAGCGGGGTCGGGCATTCAGTACTTC.

This clonotype was recorded a few times. The V call is TRBV12-3 or TRBV12-4, the J call TRBJ2-3; TRBD2 might be the D (5 bases). This CDR3 is 15 amino acids long. The germline V and J ends were trimmed by 6 bases and 2 bases, with 15 bases remaining between them. The CDR3 protein is CASSHQSGITDTQYF. In DNA, the CDR3 is TGTGCCAGCAGCCACCAGAGCGGCATCACAGATACGCAGTATTTT.

The chain uses TRBV4-3 and TRBJ2-5; D perhaps matches TRBD1 (6 bases). The V and J ends lost 4 bases and 0 bases respectively, with 12 bases between them. Germline V CDR1 and CDR2: LGHNA, YSLEER. The CDR3 consists of 15 residues. CDR3 residues: CASSPGQTNQETQYF. The DNA for the CDR3 is TGCGCCAGCAGCCCTGGACAGACAAACCAAGAGACCCAGTACTTC.

The CDR3 DNA reads TGCAGCGTTGGCTTGGGGGGGACGTCCTACGAGCAGTACTTC. Protein product: CSVGLGGTSYEQYF. The chain combines TRBV29-1 with TRBJ2-7; 7 bases map to TRBD2. The length of the CDR3 is 14 residues. CDR1 SQVTM and CDR2 ANQGSEA come from the germline V gene. V was pared by 4 bases and J by 1 base, with 7 bases of the junction left unmatched.

The chain is built from TRBV6-2 or TRBV6-3 and TRBJ2-7; TRBD1 matches at 10 bases. The CDR3 is 14 amino acids. CDR1 and CDR2 (germline): MNHEY, SVGEGT. The junction had 4 bases not matched to a gene; V was cut back by 5 bases and J by 3 bases. CDR3 residues: CASSGTGVIYEQYF. CDR3 coding DNA: TGTGCCAGCAGTGGGACAGGGGTAATCTACGAGCAGTACTTC.

This clonotype was counted only a few times. The chain has TRBV2 and TRBJ1-4; 9 bases align to TRBD1. The J segment lost 6 bases and the V segment lost 6 bases, leaving 5 bases of the junction unmatched. Germline V gene lookup returns CDR1 SNHLY and CDR2 FYNNEI. The CDR3 length is 14 residues. The CDR3 sequence is CASRTTGGDEKLFF. The CDR3, as DNA: TGTGCCAGCAGGACGACAGGGGGAGATGAAAAACTGTTTTTT.

In its sample, this clonotype was seen a few times. CDR3 loop: CASSYSFTSGSNEQFF. CDR3 sequence (DNA): TGTGCCAGCAGTTACTCTTTCACTAGCGGGAGCAATGAGCAGTTCTTC. The chain couples TRBV6-5 to TRBJ2-1, with 11 bases lining up with TRBD2. CDR3 length: 16 residues. V lost 0 bases, J lost 6 bases, and 4 bases stayed unmatched. Germline CDR1 reads MNHEY; CDR2 reads SVGAGI.